Listed below are T cell receptor beta chains from one sample, sequenced in a study of T cell responses to AZD1222 COVID-19 vaccine. Method: immunoSEQ multiplex PCR; TCRdb's copy keeps in-frame clones and lacks some. The sample shows 100,000 or so clones, approximately 91% of them seen only once. Sequenced here: peripheral blood, sampled on day 0 of AZD1222 vaccination. All receptors derive from an adult in good health. CDR3s include the opening cysteine and the closing phenylalanine or tryptophan. A D gene is named only where the DNA matches it firmly. Size tells how often a clone was seen (once, few, many) or the class of an expanded clone, and some rows leave it out.

TRBV7-9,NA,TRBJ1-1,14,NA,TGTGCCAGCAGCTTACAGGATGAGAACACTGAAGCTTTCTTT,CASSLQDENTEAFF
TRBV20-1,TRBD1,TRBJ1-2,14,NA,TGCAGTGCTAGTGCCGGGACAGGGGGCTATGGCTACACCTTC,CSASAGTGGYGYTF
TRBV20-1,NA,TRBJ2-2,14,NA,TGCAGTGCTAGTGGAGGGAGGAAAACCGGGGAGCTGTTTTTT,CSASGGRKTGELFF
TRBV28,NA,TRBJ2-1,15,NA,TGTGCCAGCAGTGGTTTACAAAACCGGTACAATGAGCAGTTCTTC,CASSGLQNRYNEQFF
TRBV24-1,TRBD1,TRBJ1-2,16,NA,TGTGCCACCAGTGTAGGGGGCGGGGCCCCGTGGTATGGCTACACCTTC,CATSVGGGAPWYGYTF
TRBV7-9,NA,TRBJ1-1,13,NA,TGTGCCAGCAGCGCACCAGAAGACACTGAAGCTTTCTTT,CASSAPEDTEAFF
TRBV11-2,NA,TRBJ2-5,13,NA,TGTGCCAGCAGCTTCCGGCTAGCGGAGACCCAGTACTTC,CASSFRLAETQYF
TRBV18,NA,TRBJ1-3,15,NA,TGTGCCAGCTCAGTTACAGGCACCTCTGGAAACACCATATATTTT,CASSVTGTSGNTIYF
TRBV5-1,NA,TRBJ1-5,15,few,TGCGCCAGCAGCTTGGGCGGGAATAGCAATCAGCCCCAGCATTTT,CASSLGGNSNQPQHF
TRBV5-1,TRBD1,TRBJ1-1,14,few,TGCGCCAGCAGCTCGGGACAGCAGGAAACAGGAGCTTTCTTT,CASSSGQQETGAFF
TRBV25-1,NA,TRBJ2-5,13,NA,TGTGCCAGCAGTGGGTCGGGCGCGGAGACCCAGTACTTC,CASSGSGAETQYF
TRBV6-5,NA,TRBJ1-1,14,NA,TGTGCCAGCAGACTTGGACGGATGAACACTGAAGCTTTCTTT,CASRLGRMNTEAFF
TRBV10-3,NA,TRBJ1-2,15,NA,TGTGCCATCAGTGAGTCCGGGACGGCGCAAGTTGGCTACACCTTC,CAISESGTAQVGYTF
TRBV19,NA,TRBJ1-3,14,NA,TGTGCCAGTAGTATGGGCAGGGACGGAAACACCATATATTTT,CASSMGRDGNTIYF
TRBV19,NA,TRBJ1-4,13,NA,TGTGCCAGTACACCCTCCCTGGATGAAAAACTGTTTTTT,CASTPSLDEKLFF
TRBV2,NA,TRBJ1-1,13,NA,TGTGCCAGCAGTGTAGCCCCGAACACTGAAGCTTTCTTT,CASSVAPNTEAFF
TRBV7-6,NA,TRBJ2-2,14,NA,TGTGCCAGCAGCCCGTCCCAGGGCGCGGGGGAGCTGTTTTTT,CASSPSQGAGELFF
TRBV14,NA,TRBJ1-1,13,NA,TGTGCCAGCAGCCAACGACGGGCCACTGAAGCTTTCTTT,CASSQRRATEAFF
TRBV19,TRBD1,TRBJ1-4,15,NA,TGTGCCAGTACCTCATTAGGGACAGGGAATGAAAAACTGTTTTTT,CASTSLGTGNEKLFF
TRBV6-5,TRBD1,TRBJ2-5,14,NA,TGTGCCAGCAGTCGGGACAGGCTTGGGGAGACCCAGTACTTC,CASSRDRLGETQYF
TRBV7-3,NA,TRBJ2-5,14,NA,TGTGCCAGCAGCTTTCAAGGGGGGCAAGAGACCCAGTACTTC,CASSFQGGQETQYF
TRBV6-5,NA,TRBJ2-7,14,NA,TGTGCCAGCAGTATCACAGGGCCTACCTACGAGCAGTACTTC,CASSITGPTYEQYF
TRBV7-9,NA,TRBJ2-1,16,NA,TGTGCCAGCAGCTCTCCCCGTGGTCAATGGGACAATGAGCAGTTCTTC,CASSSPRGQWDNEQFF
TRBV7-9,NA,TRBJ1-3,15,NA,TGTGCCAGCAGCTTAGAGGCCCGCTCTGGAAACACCATATATTTT,CASSLEARSGNTIYF
TRBV3-1/TRBV3-2,NA,TRBJ2-5,14,NA,TGTGCCAGCAGCCAAGAGGCCGGGTGGAGGACCCAGTACTTC,CASSQEAGWRTQYF
TRBV12-3/TRBV12-4,NA,TRBJ2-3,12,NA,TGTGCCAGCAGGGAGGGGCCGGATACGCAGTATTTT,CASREGPDTQYF
TRBV5-1,TRBD2,TRBJ2-3,15,NA,TGCGCCAGCAGCTCCCAGGGGACTAGCGGGAATACGCAGTATTTT,CASSSQGTSGNTQYF
TRBV19,NA,TRBJ1-5,15,NA,TGTGCCAGTAGAGGCGGAGGGAATAGCAATCAGCCCCAGCATTTT,CASRGGGNSNQPQHF
TRBV12-5,NA,TRBJ1-1,15,NA,TGTGCTAGTGGTTCCCCCGGGGGGCTTAACACTGAAGCTTTCTTT,CASGSPGGLNTEAFF
TRBV28,TRBD1,TRBJ2-2,12,NA,TGTGCCAGCAACCAGGGGGTAGGGGAGCTGTTTTTT,CASNQGVGELFF
TRBV18,TRBD2,TRBJ2-5,18,NA,TGTGCCAGCTCGGCCGAAGATACAGGGCTAGCGGGCAAAGAGACCCAGTACTTC,CASSAEDTGLAGKETQYF
TRBV14,TRBD1,TRBJ1-2,14,NA,TGTGCCAGCAGCCCCACAGGGGGCAACTATGGCTACACCTTC,CASSPTGGNYGYTF
TRBV5-1,TRBD1,TRBJ1-2,14,NA,TGCGCCAGCAGCCCCCCGGGACAGGGGGTTGGCTACACCTTC,CASSPPGQGVGYTF
TRBV11-2,TRBD2,TRBJ2-1,19,NA,TGTGCCAGCAGCTTCCGGGACCACCGCCTTCTAGCGGGTTACAATGAGCAGTTCTTC,CASSFRDHRLLAGYNEQFF
TRBV24-1,NA,TRBJ1-2,15,NA,TGTGCCACCAGTGATTCTAGGGCTTTGAGTGGTGGCTACACCTTC,CATSDSRALSGGYTF
TRBV7-8,TRBD1,TRBJ2-3,13,NA,TGTGCCAGCAGCTACAGGGGCGAGGGGACGCAGTATTTT,CASSYRGEGTQYF
TRBV5-1,NA,TRBJ1-1,16,NA,TGCGCCAGCAGCTTGGAATCCGGGATCCTGAACACTGAAGCTTTCTTT,CASSLESGILNTEAFF
TRBV6-5,NA,TRBJ2-7,13,NA,TGTGCCAGCAGGGTGGGTAGCTCCTACGAGCAGTACTTC,CASRVGSSYEQYF
TRBV4-2,TRBD2,TRBJ2-3,15,NA,TGTGCCAGCAGCTACCAGCGGGAGGGCACAGATACGCAGTATTTT,CASSYQREGTDTQYF
TRBV4-1,NA,TRBJ2-1,16,NA,TGCGCCAGCAGCCCGTGGGGGGCTCCGTCCTACAATGAGCAGTTCTTC,CASSPWGAPSYNEQFF
TRBV6-1,NA,TRBJ2-5,16,NA,TGTGCCAGCAGTGACCGGTGGGGGGCAGGGCAAGAGACCCAGTACTTC,CASSDRWGAGQETQYF
TRBV20-1,NA,TRBJ1-4,12,NA,TGCAGTGCTAGTCAAACACTTGAAAAACTGTTTTTT,CSASQTLEKLFF
TRBV18,NA,TRBJ2-2,17,NA,TGTGCCAGCTCACCCATTAATCGGGCCTCAAACACCGGGGAGCTGTTTTTT,CASSPINRASNTGELFF
TRBV30,TRBD2,TRBJ2-3,17,NA,TGTGCCTGGAGTCTCCCTCGGCGGGAGGGCCGCGCAGATACGCAGTATTTT,CAWSLPRREGRADTQYF
TRBV29-1,NA,TRBJ2-7,11,few,TGCAGCGCTGGAGGGGCTAACGAGCAGTACTTC,CSAGGANEQYF
TRBV24-1,NA,TRBJ2-5,15,NA,TGTGCCACCAGTGATTCAGGGCAGGGGTCCGAGACCCAGTACTTC,CATSDSGQGSETQYF
TRBV5-4,TRBD1,TRBJ2-7,13,once,TGTGCCAGCAGCTTATACAGGGGAAACGAGCAGTACTTC,CASSLYRGNEQYF
TRBV18,TRBD2,TRBJ2-7,16,few,TGTGCCAGCTCACCATCGAGCGGGGGGGCCGTCTACGAGCAGTACTTC,CASSPSSGGAVYEQYF
TRBV11-3,NA,TRBJ2-7,12,NA,TGTGCCAGCAGCTTAAACTCCTACGAGCAGTACTTC,CASSLNSYEQYF
TRBV19,TRBD2,TRBJ2-3,16,NA,TGTGCCAGTAGCCGACTAGCGGGAACTTCCACAGATACGCAGTATTTT,CASSRLAGTSTDTQYF